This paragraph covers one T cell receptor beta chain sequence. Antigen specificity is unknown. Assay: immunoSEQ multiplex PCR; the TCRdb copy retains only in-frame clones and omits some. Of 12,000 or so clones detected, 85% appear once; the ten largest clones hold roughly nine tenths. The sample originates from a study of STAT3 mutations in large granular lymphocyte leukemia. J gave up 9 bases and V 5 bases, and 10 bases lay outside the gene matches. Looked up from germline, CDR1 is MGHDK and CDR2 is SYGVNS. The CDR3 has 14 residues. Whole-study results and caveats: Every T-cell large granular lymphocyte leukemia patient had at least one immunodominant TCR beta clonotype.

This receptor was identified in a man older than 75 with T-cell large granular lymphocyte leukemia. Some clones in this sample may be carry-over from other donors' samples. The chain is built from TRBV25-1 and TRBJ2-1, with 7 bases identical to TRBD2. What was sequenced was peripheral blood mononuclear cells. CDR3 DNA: TGTGCCAGCAGTAGACTAGCCTCGAGGGGTGAGCAGTTCTTC. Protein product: CASSRLASRGEQFF.